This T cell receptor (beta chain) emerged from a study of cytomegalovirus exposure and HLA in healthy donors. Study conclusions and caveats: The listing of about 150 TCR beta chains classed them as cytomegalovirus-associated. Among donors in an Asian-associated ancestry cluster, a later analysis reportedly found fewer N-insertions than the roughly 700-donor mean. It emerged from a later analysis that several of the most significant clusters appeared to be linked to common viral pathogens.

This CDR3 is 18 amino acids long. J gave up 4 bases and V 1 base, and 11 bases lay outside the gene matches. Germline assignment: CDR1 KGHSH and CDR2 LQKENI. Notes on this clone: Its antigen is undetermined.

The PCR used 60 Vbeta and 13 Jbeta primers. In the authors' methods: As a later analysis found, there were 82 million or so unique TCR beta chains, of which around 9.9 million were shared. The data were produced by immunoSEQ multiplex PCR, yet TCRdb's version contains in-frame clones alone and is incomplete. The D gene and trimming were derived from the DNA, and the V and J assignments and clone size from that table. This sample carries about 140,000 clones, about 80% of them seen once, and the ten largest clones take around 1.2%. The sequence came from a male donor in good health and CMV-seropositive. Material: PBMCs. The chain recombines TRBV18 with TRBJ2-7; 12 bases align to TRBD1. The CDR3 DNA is TGTGCCAGCTCACCACGCTACAGTCGGGACAGGGGGCTATACGAGCAGTACTTC. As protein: CASSPRYSRDRGLYEQYF. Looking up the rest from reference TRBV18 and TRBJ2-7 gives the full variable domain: NAGVMQNPRHLVRRRGQEARLRCSPMKGHSHVYWYRQLPEEGLKFMVYLQKENIIDESGMPKERFSAEFPKEGPSILRIQQVVRGDSAAYFCASSPRYSRDRGLYEQYFGPGTRLTVT.